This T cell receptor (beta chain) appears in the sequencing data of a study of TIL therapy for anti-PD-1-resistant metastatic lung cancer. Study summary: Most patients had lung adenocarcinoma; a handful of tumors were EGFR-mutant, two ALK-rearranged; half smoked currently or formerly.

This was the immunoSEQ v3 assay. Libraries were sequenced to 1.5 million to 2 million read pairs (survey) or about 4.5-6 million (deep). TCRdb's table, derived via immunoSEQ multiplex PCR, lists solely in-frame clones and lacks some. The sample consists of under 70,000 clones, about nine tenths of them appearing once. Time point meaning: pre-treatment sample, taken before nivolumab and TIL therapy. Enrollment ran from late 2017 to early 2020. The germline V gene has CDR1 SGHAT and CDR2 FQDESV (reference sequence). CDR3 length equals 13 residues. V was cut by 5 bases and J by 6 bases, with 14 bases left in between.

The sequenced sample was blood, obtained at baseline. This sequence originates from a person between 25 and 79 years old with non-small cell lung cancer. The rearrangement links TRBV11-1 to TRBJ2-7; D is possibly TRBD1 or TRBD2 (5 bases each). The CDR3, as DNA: TGTGCCAGCAGCCTCGGGACGGCAGGCGAGCAGTACTTC. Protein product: CASSLGTAGEQYF.